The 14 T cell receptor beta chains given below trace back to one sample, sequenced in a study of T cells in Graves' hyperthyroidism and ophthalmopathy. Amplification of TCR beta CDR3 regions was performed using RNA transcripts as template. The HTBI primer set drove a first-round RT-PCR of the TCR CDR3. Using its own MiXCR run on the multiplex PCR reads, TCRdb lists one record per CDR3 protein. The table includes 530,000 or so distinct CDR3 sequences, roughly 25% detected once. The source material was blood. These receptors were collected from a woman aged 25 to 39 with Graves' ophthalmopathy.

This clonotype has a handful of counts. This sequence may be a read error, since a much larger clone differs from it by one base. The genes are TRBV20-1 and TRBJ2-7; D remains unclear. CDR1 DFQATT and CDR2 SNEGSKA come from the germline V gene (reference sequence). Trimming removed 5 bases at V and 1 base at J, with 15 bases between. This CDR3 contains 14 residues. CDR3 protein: CSAGSPKDSYEQYF. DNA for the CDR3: TGCAGTGCTGGAAGCCCTAAGGATTCCTACGAGCAGTACTTC.

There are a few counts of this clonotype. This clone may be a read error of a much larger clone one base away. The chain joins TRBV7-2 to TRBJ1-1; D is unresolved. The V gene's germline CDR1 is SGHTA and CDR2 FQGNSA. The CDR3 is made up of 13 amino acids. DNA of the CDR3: TGTGCCAGCAGCGCCGGGGTCAACACTGAAGCTTGCTTT. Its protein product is CASSAGVNTEACF.

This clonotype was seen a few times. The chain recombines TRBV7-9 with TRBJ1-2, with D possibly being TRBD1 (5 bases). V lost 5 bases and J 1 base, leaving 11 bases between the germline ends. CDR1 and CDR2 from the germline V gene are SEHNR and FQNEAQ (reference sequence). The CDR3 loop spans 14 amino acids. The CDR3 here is CASSDGDSNYGYTF. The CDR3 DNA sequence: TGTGCCAGCAGCGACGGCGACAGTAACTATGGCTACACCTTC.

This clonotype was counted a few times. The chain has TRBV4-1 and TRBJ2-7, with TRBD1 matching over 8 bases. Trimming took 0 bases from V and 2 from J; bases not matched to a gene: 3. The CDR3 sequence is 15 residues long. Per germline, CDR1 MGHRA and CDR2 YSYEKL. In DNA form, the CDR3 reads TGCGCCAGCAGCCAAGAGGGCAGGGGGCCCTACGAGCAGTACTTC. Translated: CASSQEGRGPYEQYF.

The CDR3 nucleotides read TGTGCCAGCAGCTCCCTAACTAGCGGGGGGCGCTACGAGCAGTACTTC. Its protein is CASSSLTSGGRYEQYF. The genes are TRBV11-2 and TRBJ2-7; 12 bases are shared with TRBD2. Losses at the gene ends were 4 bases for V and 3 bases for J; bases not matched to a gene: 7. This CDR3 is 16 amino acids long. Germline V gene sequence: CDR1 SGHAT, CDR2 FQNNGV.

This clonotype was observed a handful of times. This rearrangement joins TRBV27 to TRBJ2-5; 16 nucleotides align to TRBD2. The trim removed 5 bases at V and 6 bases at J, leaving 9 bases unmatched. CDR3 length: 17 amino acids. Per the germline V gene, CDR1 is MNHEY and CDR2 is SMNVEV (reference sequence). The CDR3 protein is CASSTGTSGGAGKTQYF. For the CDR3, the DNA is TGTGCCAGCAGTACCGGGACTAGCGGGGGGGCAGGAAAGACCCAGTACTTC.

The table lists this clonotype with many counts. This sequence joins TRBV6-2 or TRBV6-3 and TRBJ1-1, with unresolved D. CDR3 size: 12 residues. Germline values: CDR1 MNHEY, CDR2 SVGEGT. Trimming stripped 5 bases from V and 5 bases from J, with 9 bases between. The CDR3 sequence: CASSQEVTEAFF. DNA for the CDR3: TGTGCCAGCAGTCAAGAGGTAACTGAAGCTTTCTTT.

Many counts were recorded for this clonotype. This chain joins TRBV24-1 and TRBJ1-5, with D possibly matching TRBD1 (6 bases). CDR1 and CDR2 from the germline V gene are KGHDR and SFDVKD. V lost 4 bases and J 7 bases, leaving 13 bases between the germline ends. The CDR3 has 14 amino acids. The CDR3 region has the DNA TGTGCCACCAGTGAAGCTACAGGGTTACAGCCCCAGCATTTT. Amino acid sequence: CATSEATGLQPQHF.

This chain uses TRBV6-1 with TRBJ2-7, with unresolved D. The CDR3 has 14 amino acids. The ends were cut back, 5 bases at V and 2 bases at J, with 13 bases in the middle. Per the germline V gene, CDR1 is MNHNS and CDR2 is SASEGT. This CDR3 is CASSQIGNPYEQYF. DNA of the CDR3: TGTGCCAGCAGTCAAATCGGTAATCCCTACGAGCAGTACTTC.

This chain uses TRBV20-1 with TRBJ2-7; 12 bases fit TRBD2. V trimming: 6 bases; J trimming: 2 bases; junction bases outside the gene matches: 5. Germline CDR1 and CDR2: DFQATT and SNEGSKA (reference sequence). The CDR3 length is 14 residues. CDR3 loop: CSARRTSGTYEQYF. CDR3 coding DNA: TGCAGTGCCCGGCGGACTAGCGGGACCTACGAGCAGTACTTC.

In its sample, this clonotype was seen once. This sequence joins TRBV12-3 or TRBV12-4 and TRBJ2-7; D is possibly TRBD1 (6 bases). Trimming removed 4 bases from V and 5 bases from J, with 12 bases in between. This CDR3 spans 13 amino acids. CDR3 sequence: CASSWDTGDEQYF. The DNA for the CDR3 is TGTGCCAGCAGTTGGGACACCGGGGACGAGCAGTACTTC.

The CDR3, as DNA: TGTGCCAGCAGTCCGGGGAGTAAGGGCTTGAACACTGAAGCTTTCTTT. It encodes CASSPGSKGLNTEAFF. The rearrangement joins TRBV6-1 to TRBJ1-1; D gene ambiguous. The ends were cut back, 5 bases at V and 0 bases at J, with 16 bases in the middle. Germline CDR1 reads MNHNS; CDR2 reads SASEGT. The CDR3 spans 16 residues.

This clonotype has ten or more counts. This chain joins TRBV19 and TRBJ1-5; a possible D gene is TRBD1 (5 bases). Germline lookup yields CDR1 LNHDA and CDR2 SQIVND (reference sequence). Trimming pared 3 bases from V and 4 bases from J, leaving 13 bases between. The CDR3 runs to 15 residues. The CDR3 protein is CASSIKTGPNQPQHF. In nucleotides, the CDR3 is TGTGCCAGTAGTATTAAAACAGGTCCTAATCAGCCCCAGCATTTT.

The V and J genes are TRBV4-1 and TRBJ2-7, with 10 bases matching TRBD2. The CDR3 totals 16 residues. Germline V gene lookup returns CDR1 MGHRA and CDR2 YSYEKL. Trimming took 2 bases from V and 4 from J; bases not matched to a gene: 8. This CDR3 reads CASSQIGLAVSYEQYF. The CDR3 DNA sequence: TGCGCCAGCAGCCAAATTGGACTAGCGGTTAGTTACGAGCAGTACTTC.